These 13 T cell receptor beta chains originate from one sample sequenced in a study of cytomegalovirus exposure and HLA in healthy donors. Profiled with immunoSEQ multiplex PCR; TCRdb holds only in-frame clones, not every one. The table lists hundreds of thousands of clones, around 86% of them singletons. The sequenced material came from PBMCs. The receptors shown here come from a woman aged 18 to 35 in good health and CMV-seronegative.

About this clone itself: The same CDR3 also results from other DNA sequences found in this sample. The chain couples TRBV2 to TRBJ2-2; 8 bases match TRBD2. The CDR3 runs to 15 residues. CDR1 is SNHLY and CDR2 is FYNNEI in the germline V gene. V dropped 4 bases and J dropped 4; count of bases not matched to a gene: 5. The CDR3 spells CASSGLAGGTGELFF. For the CDR3, the DNA is TGTGCCAGCAGTGGGCTAGCGGGCGGCACCGGGGAGCTGTTTTTT.

The V gene is TRBV4-1, the J gene TRBJ1-3; D may be TRBD1 (6 bases). This CDR3 region has 17 residues. V was cut by 4 bases and J by 7 bases, with 23 bases left in between. Germline CDR1 and CDR2: MGHRA and YSYEKL. The CDR3 nucleotides are TGCGCCAGCAGCCGCGGGGGGCTCGCCCTCTTGGGTAACACCATATATTTT. Residues: CASSRGGLALLGNTIYF.

CDR3 protein: CASSTGGNEAFF. CDR3 sequence (DNA): TGTGCCAGCAGTACAGGGGGGAATGAAGCTTTCTTT. The V gene is TRBV27, the J gene TRBJ1-1; 8 bases fit TRBD1. In germline, CDR1 is MNHEY, CDR2 SMNVEV (reference sequence). This CDR3 is built from 12 residues. V was pared by 5 bases and J by 7 bases, with 3 bases of the junction left unmatched.

V usage is TRBV30 and J usage is TRBJ2-7, with 8 bases matching TRBD2. Germline-derived CDR1 and CDR2 are GTSNPN and SVGIG (reference sequence). V was clipped by 3 bases and J by 5 bases; unmatched bases: 9. There are 14 residues in the CDR3. CDR3 residues: CAWSPEAGEDEQYF. The DNA for the CDR3 is TGTGCCTGGAGCCCTGAAGCGGGGGAAGACGAGCAGTACTTC. The full variable domain, in which reference TRBV30 and TRBJ2-7 provide the parts outside the CDR3, is SQTIHQWPATLVQPVGSPLSLECTVEGTSNPNLYWYRQAAGRGLQLLFYSVGIGQISSEVPQNLSASRPQDRQFILSSKKLLLSDSGFYLCAWSPEAGEDEQYFGPGTRLTVT.

This clone was counted only a few times. The rearrangement uses TRBV18 and TRBJ1-2; tentatively, D is TRBD1 (5 bases). CDR3 length equals 13 residues. Germline assignment: CDR1 KGHSH and CDR2 LQKENI. The V end lost 1 base, the J end lost 4 bases, and 7 bases lay between the germline ends. CDR3 bases: TGTGCCAGCTCACCACGGGACTCCTATGGCTACACCTTC. Amino acids: CASSPRDSYGYTF.

In its sample, this clone was seen once. The V gene is TRBV5-4, the J gene TRBJ1-2, with 8 bases identical to TRBD1. J gave up 3 bases and V 7 bases, and 8 bases lay outside the gene matches. There are 14 residues in the CDR3. Germline V gene sequence: CDR1 SGHNT, CDR2 YYREEE (reference sequence). CDR3 loop: CASSRTGKDYGYTF. CDR3 DNA sequence: TGTGCCAGCTCCCGGACAGGGAAGGACTATGGCTACACCTTC.

The chain links TRBV28 to TRBJ2-1; D might be TRBD2 (5 bases). CDR1 and CDR2 (germline): MDHEN, SYDVKM. The CDR3 loop spans 11 amino acids. With 3 bases removed from V and 13 bases from J, the gap between germline ends came to 10 bases. The CDR3 reads CASSFLDLQFF. In nucleotides, the CDR3 is TGTGCCAGCAGTTTTCTGGACTTACAGTTCTTC.

The rearrangement uses TRBV21-1 and TRBJ1-5; whether TRBD1, the table's D call, matches the DNA was not checked. TRBV21-1 is a pseudogene. The CDR3 loop spans 20 amino acids. CDR3 nucleotides: TGTGCCAGCAGCACCTCAGGAGAGGGGGACAGGGGGCCGGACAATCAGCCCCAGCATTTT. This gives the protein CASSTSGEGDRGPDNQPQHF.

This clone was found a few times. This chain links TRBV4-2 with TRBJ2-7, with a weak D call TRBD2 (6 bases). The CDR3 length is 16 residues. Trimming shortened V by 1 base and J by 5 bases, and 18 bases separated the two germline ends. Germline CDR1 LGHNA, CDR2 YNFKEQ. CDR3 amino acids: CASSQGPGGGVDEQYF. As DNA, the CDR3 is TGTGCCAGCAGCCAAGGTCCCGGGGGAGGAGTGGACGAGCAGTACTTC.

J is TRBJ2-7 and V is TRBV6-1; D may be TRBD1 (6 bases). The ends were cut back, 8 bases at V and 4 bases at J, with 9 bases in the middle. Per the germline V gene, CDR1 is MNHNS and CDR2 is SASEGT. The CDR3 spans 11 residues. The CDR3 region is CASWGQYEQYF. The CDR3 DNA reads as TGTGCCAGCTGGGGGCAGTACGAGCAGTACTTC.

V gene TRBV7-3 combines with J gene TRBJ2-1, with D possibly TRBD2 on 5 matching bases. The germline V gene encodes CDR1 SGHTA and CDR2 FQGTGA. Trimming left V 5 bases short and J 4 bases short, with 9 bases between. This CDR3 has 13 amino acids. The CDR3 reads CASSRSGYNEQFF. The CDR3 bases are TGTGCCAGCAGCCGGTCGGGGTACAATGAGCAGTTCTTC.

The chain joins TRBV11-2 to TRBJ2-7, with D possibly TRBD2 on 6 matching bases. This CDR3 contains 15 residues. The V and J ends lost 0 bases and 0 bases respectively, with 9 bases between them. CDR1 and CDR2 from the germline V gene are SGHAT and FQNNGV. In DNA form, the CDR3 reads TGTGCCAGCAGCTTAGAAGCCGGGAGCTCCTACGAGCAGTACTTC. Its translation: CASSLEAGSSYEQYF.

J is TRBJ2-7 and V is TRBV21-1; the table names TRBD1, a call not compared with the DNA. TRBV21-1 is flagged as a pseudogene. CDR3 length: 13 residues. CDR3 in amino acids: CASSKRDRAEQYF. The CDR3 coding sequence is TGTGCCAGCAGCAAACGGGACAGGGCCGAGCAGTACTTC.